This entry concerns a single T cell receptor beta chain. Its antigen is undetermined. The entry originates in a study of post-analysis software for immune sequencing data. On the study more broadly: Included among the disease courses, which were recorded for the cohort, were relapsing-remitting, secondary progressive and progressive-relapsing multiple sclerosis. The study, taken as a whole, reports: The study found significantly lower normalized Chao1 diversity in multiple sclerosis patients than in controls. With TRBV5-6, TRBV5-1 and TRBV20-1 included, about five TRBV segments were more frequent in patients than in controls.

Presence of unique molecular identifiers characterized the TCR beta cDNA libraries. Input populations of 1 to 10 million T cells gave rise to some 500,000 cDNA molecules. TCRdb re-called the PCR reads through MiXCR, storing one row per CDR3 protein. The table lists roughly 700,000 distinct CDR3 sequences, about 32% of them singletons. Germline V gene data show CDR1 as MNHEY and CDR2 as SMNVEV (reference sequence). The CDR3 consists of 16 residues. V was cut by 2 bases and J by 6 bases, with 19 bases left in between. This chain joins TRBV27 and TRBJ1-2; no reliable D call. What was sequenced was blood. This TCR derives from a girl between 10 and 17 years old with multiple sclerosis. The CDR3 DNA reads TGTGCCAGCAGTTTAAGGCCCGCCGAACGGCGAAATGGCTACACCTTC. The encoded protein is CASSLRPAERRNGYTF.